The TCR beta chain under discussion was sequenced for a study of liver allograft versus peripheral blood T cells (dated by TCRdb to the early 2020s). For the study in its entirety: In liver transplant recipients, the study looked at T cell receptor repertoires in the peripheral blood and set them against the repertoires found within the transplanted livers.

This clonotype was seen repeatedly, ten times or more. Which antigen it targets is not known. Base qualities were left out, and no much larger clone turns up one base away. Sequencer: Illumina MiSeq. TCRdb's own reprocessing of the public reads used fastp at Q25 and MiXCR and kept productive beta chains. Entries that share a CDR3 protein sequence are merged under the most common genes and DNA. In this sample the table shows 9,300 or so distinct CDR3 sequences, over 15% of which occur a single time. Clones ranked in the top ten supply over 1.5% of the sample. Overall study results and their limits: T cell receptor repertoires inside liver allografts were reported to be different from the repertoires detected in peripheral blood.

The germline V gene encodes CDR1 MNHEY and CDR2 SVGAGI. The V and J ends are trimmed by 2 bases and 4 bases, leaving 8 bases between them. From its cysteine to its phenylalanine, the CDR3 spans 13 amino acids. Of all the DNA, just the CDR3 is kept, 39 bases in frame from base 1. The V and J segments used are TRBV6-5 and TRBJ1-1; TRBD1 is possibly the D segment (5 matching bases). The TCR originated in a human patient who had a liver transplant. Following a transplant, some T cells may be graft donor cells, not patient cells. The bases are TGTGCCAGCAGTTACCTCAGGGTCACTGAAGCTTTCTTT. Its protein is CASSYLRVTEAFF.